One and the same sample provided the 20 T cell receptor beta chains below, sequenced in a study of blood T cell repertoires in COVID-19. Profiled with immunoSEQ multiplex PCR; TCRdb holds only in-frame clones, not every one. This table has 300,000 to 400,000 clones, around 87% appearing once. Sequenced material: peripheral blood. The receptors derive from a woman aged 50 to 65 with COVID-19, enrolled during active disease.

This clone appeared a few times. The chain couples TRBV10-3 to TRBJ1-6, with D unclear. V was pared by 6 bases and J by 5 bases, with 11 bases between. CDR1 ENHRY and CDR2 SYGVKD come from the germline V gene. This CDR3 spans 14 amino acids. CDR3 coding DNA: TGTGCCATCAGAGCAGGAACCAATAATTCACCCCTCCACTTT. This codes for CAIRAGTNNSPLHF.

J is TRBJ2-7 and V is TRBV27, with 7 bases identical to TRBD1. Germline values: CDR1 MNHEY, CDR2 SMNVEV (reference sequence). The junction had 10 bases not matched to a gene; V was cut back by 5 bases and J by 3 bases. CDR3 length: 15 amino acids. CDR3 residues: CASSTLTGLIYEQYF. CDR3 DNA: TGTGCCAGCAGTACGCTGACAGGGTTGATCTACGAGCAGTACTTC.

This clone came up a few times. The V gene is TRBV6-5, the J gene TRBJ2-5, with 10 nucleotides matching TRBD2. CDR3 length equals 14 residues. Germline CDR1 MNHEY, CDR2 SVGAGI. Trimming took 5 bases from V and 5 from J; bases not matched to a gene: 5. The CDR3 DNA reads TGTGCCAGCAGTCTAGCGGGAGTGCGGGAGACCCAGTACTTC. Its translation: CASSLAGVRETQYF.

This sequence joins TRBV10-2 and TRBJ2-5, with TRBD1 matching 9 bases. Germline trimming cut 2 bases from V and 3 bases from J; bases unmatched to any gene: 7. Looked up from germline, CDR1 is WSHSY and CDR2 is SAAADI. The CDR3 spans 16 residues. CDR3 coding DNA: TGCGCCAGCAGTGAGCCCCGGGGACAGGGTGAAGAGACCCAGTACTTC. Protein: CASSEPRGQGEETQYF.

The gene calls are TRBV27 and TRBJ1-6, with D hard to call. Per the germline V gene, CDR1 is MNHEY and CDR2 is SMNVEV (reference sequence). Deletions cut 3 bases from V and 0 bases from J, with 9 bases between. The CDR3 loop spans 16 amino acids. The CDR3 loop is CASSFNPSSYNSPLHF. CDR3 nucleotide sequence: TGTGCCAGCAGTTTCAACCCGAGCTCCTATAATTCACCCCTCCACTTT.

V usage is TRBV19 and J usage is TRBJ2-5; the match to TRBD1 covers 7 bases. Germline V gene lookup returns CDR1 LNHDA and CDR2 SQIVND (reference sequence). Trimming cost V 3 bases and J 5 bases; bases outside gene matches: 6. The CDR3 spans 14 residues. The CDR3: CASSIRTGGETQYF. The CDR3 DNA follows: TGTGCCAGTAGTATCCGGACAGGTGGGGAGACCCAGTACTTC.

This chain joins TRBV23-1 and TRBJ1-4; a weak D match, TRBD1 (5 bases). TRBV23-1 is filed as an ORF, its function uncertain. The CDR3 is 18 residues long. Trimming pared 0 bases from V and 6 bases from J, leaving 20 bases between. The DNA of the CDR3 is TGCGCCAGCAGTCAATCGAGGGTCCACATCGCGGGGGATGAAAAACTGTTTTTT. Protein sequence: CASSQSRVHIAGDEKLFF.

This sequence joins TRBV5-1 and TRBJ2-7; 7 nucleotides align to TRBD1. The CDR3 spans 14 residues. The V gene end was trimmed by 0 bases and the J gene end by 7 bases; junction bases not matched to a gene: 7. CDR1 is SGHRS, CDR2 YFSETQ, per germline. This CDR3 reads CASSLVDREREQYF. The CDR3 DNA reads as TGCGCCAGCAGCTTGGTTGACAGGGAGAGGGAGCAGTACTTC. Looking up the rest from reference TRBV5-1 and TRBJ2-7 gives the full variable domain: KAGVTQTPRYLIKTRGQQVTLSCSPISGHRSVSWYQQTPGQGLQFLFEYFSETQRNKGNFPGRFSGRQFSNSRSEMNVSTLELGDSALYLCASSLVDREREQYFGPGTRLTVT.

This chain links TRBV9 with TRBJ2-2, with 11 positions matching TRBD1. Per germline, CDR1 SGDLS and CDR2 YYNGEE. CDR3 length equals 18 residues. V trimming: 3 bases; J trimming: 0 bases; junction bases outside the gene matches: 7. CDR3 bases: TGTGCCAGCAGCGCCCCCGGGACAGGGGGACCGAACACCGGGGAGCTGTTTTTT. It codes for CASSAPGTGGPNTGELFF. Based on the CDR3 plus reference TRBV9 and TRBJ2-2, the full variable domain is DSGVTQTPKHLITATGQRVTLRCSPRSGDLSVYWYQQSLDQGLQFLIQYYNGEERAKGNILERFSAQQFPDLHSELNLSSLELGDSALYFCASSAPGTGGPNTGELFFGEGSRLTVL.

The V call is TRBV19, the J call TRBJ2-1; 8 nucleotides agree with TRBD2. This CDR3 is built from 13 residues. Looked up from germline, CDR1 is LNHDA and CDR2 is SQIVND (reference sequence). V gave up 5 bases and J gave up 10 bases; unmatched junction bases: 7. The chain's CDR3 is CASSYQTSDEQFF. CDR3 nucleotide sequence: TGTGCCAGTAGTTACCAGACTAGCGACGAGCAGTTCTTC. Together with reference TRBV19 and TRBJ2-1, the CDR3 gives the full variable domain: DGGITQSPKYLFRKEGQNVTLSCEQNLNHDAMYWYRQDPGQGLRLIYYSQIVNDFQKGDIAEGYSVSREKKESFPLTVTSAQKNPTAFYLCASSYQTSDEQFFGPGTRLTVL.

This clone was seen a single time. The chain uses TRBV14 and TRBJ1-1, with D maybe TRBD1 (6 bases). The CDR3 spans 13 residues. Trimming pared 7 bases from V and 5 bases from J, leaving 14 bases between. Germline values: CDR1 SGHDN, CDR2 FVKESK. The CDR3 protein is CASNLGGQTEAFF. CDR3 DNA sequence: TGTGCCAGCAACCTCGGGGGGCAAACTGAAGCTTTCTTT.

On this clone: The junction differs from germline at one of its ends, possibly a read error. Here the CDR3 reads CSASPHRDIF. DNA for the CDR3: TGCAGTGCTAGCCCCCACCGGGACATCTTT. The chain uses TRBV20-1 and TRBJ1-1, with a weak D call TRBD1 (6 bases). The CDR3 has 10 residues. The germline CDR1 and CDR2 sequences are DFQATT and SNEGSKA (reference sequence).

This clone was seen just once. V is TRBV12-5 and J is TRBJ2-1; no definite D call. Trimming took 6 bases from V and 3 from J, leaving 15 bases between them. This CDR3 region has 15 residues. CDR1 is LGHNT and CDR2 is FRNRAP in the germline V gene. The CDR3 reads CASGNTRRHYNEQFF. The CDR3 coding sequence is TGTGCTAGTGGCAATACTCGCAGACACTACAATGAGCAGTTCTTC. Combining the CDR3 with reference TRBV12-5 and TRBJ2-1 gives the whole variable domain DARVTQTPRHKVTEMGQEVTMRCQPILGHNTVFWYRQTMMQGLELLAYFRNRAPLDDSGMPKDRFSAEMPDATLATLKIQPSEPRDSAVYFCASGNTRRHYNEQFFGPGTRLTVL.

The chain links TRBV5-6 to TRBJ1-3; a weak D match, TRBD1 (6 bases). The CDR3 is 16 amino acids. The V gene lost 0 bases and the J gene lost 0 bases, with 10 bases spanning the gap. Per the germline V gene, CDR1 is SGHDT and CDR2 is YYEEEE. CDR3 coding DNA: TGTGCCAGCAGCTTGGTGGACAGAAGCTCTGGAAACACCATATATTTT. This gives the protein CASSLVDRSSGNTIYF.

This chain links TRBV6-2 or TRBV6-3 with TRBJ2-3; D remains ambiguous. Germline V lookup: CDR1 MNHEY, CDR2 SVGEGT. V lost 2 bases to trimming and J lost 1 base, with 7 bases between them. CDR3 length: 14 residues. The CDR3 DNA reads TGTGCCAGCAGTTACCTAGTACGCACAGATACGCAGTATTTT. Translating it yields CASSYLVRTDTQYF.

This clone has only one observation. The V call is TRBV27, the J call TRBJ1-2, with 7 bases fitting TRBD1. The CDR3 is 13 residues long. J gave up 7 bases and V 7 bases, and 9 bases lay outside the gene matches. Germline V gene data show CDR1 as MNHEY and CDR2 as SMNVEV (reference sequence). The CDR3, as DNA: TGTGCCAGCACTACGACAGGGTTAGGTGGCTACACCTTC. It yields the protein CASTTTGLGGYTF.

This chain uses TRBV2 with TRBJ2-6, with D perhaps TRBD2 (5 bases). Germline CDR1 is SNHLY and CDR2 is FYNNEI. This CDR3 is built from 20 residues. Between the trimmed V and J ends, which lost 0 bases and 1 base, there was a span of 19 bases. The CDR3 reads CASSEALPGFIRSGANVLTF. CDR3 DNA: TGTGCCAGCAGTGAAGCGCTCCCGGGGTTCATTAGGTCTGGGGCCAACGTCCTGACTTTC.

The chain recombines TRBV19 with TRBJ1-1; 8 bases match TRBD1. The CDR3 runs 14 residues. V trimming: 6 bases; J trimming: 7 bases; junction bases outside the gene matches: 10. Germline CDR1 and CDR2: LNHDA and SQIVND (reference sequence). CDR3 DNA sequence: TGTGCCAGTAGAATGGCAGGGGGCCGGGGTGAAGCTTTCTTT. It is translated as CASRMAGGRGEAFF.

The CDR3 region has the DNA TGTGCCAGCAGTTTAATCGGGACAGGGGCCTACGAGCAGTACTTC. Translated, it gives CASSLIGTGAYEQYF. V usage is TRBV6-5 and J usage is TRBJ2-7; TRBD1 agrees at 10 bases. The CDR3 spans 15 residues. Looked up from germline, CDR1 is MNHEY and CDR2 is SVGAGI. The V gene end was trimmed by 4 bases and the J gene end by 2 bases; junction bases not matched to a gene: 5.

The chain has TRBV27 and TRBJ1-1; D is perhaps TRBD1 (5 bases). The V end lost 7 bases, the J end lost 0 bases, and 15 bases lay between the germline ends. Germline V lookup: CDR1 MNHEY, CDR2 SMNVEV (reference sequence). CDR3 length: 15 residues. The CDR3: CASKVWGGVNTEAFF. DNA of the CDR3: TGTGCCAGCAAAGTCTGGGGGGGAGTGAACACTGAAGCTTTCTTT.